This TCR beta chain was sequenced in a study of neurological immune-mediated disorders. Via MiXCR, TCRdb re-called the 5' RACE reads, giving one row per CDR3 protein. The sample lists about 31,000 distinct CDR3 sequences, 13% seen once, with about 5.7% in the top ten. This clonotype was found once. The germline V and J ends were trimmed by 8 bases and 7 bases, with 11 bases remaining between them. This CDR3 contains 11 residues. Germline V gives CDR1 SQVTM, CDR2 ANQGSEA. Indicated time point: technical triplicate 2. The T cells used for sorted libraries numbered roughly 1 million, either CD4+ or CD8+. Source material: CD4+ T cells from blood. This TCR was sampled from a female donor with HTLV-1-associated myelopathy (HAM/TSP). The chain has TRBV29-1 and TRBJ1-4; D gene uncertain. The CDR3 DNA is TGCAGCTCAGCCGAGGGTGAAAAACTGTTTTTT. Encoded protein: CSSAEGEKLFF.